Sequencing of this T cell receptor beta chain was carried out in a study of cytomegalovirus exposure and HLA in healthy donors. Broader study findings: HLA allele associations emerged for fewer than 20,000 TCR beta sequences in a later analysis, at 0.05 false discovery rate. In an earlier analysis, most TCR beta V segments were productive about 87% or about 30% of the time. Specificity of a few CMV-associated chains for CMV antigens was verified in vitro.

As for this clone: Its antigen is unidentified.

At the time of sampling, donors were nominally healthy, though unrecorded immune exposures were likely. The PCR ran on 60 Vbeta and 13 Jbeta primers. Produced via immunoSEQ multiplex PCR; TCRdb's table is partial and in-frame only. The table has about 190,000 clones, 70% to 75% seen once. Germline V gene lookup returns CDR1 MDHEN and CDR2 SYDVKM. This CDR3 comprises 15 residues. The ends were cut back, 4 bases at V and 1 base at J, with 13 bases in the middle. Sequencing input: PBMCs. This clonotype was obtained from a man aged 25 to 40 in good health and CMV-seropositive. The genes are TRBV28 and TRBJ1-1, with D tentatively TRBD1 (5 bases). The CDR3 sequence: CASSWGVSGNTEAFF. For the CDR3, the DNA is TGTGCCAGCAGTTGGGGGGTTTCGGGGAACACTGAAGCTTTCTTT.